Below are 8 T cell receptor beta chains sequenced from a single sample in a study of glioma-infiltrating T cells after dendritic cell vaccination. Time point defined: after dendritic cell vaccination, including at tumor progression/relapse. Repertoires were generated with immunoSEQ multiplex PCR, while TCRdb's copy carries only in-frame clones and drops some. The table lists roughly 85,000 clones, 85% of them singletons, with 8.5% in the top ten. The specimen was blood, collected after dendritic cell vaccination. The receptors here all came from a human donor with glioblastoma.

The chain employs TRBV27 and TRBJ1-5, with D possibly TRBD1 on 5 matching bases. V lost 3 bases, J lost 3 bases, and 12 bases lay in between. Germline CDR1 MNHEY, CDR2 SMNVEV (reference sequence). The CDR3 covers 15 residues. CDR3 in DNA: TGTGCCAGCAGTTTTTCTGGGGCCTACAATCAGCCCCAGCATTTT. This sequence encodes CASSFSGAYNQPQHF.

The chain recombines TRBV7-3 with TRBJ1-3; D is perhaps TRBD1 (6 bases). Trimming removed 5 bases at V and 3 bases at J, with 11 bases between. This CDR3 spans 14 amino acids. Germline assignment: CDR1 SGHTA and CDR2 FQGTGA. Written as DNA, the CDR3 is TGTGCCAGCAGCCCAGGGGACGATGGAAACACCATATATTTT. This sequence encodes CASSPGDDGNTIYF.

The V and J genes are TRBV28 and TRBJ2-5, with 10 bases aligning to TRBD2. The CDR3 is made up of 16 amino acids. V trimming: 5 bases; J trimming: 3 bases; junction bases outside the gene matches: 9. Looked up from germline, CDR1 is MDHEN and CDR2 is SYDVKM. The DNA for the CDR3 is TGTGCCAGCAGTCTCGGAATAGCGGGAGGTAAAGAGACCCAGTACTTC. Protein sequence: CASSLGIAGGKETQYF.

The chain couples TRBV19 to TRBJ1-2, with TRBD1 identical over 8 bases. The germline gives CDR1 LNHDA, CDR2 SQIVND (reference sequence). With 5 bases clipped from V and 4 bases from J, the junction kept 6 bases outside the gene matches. The CDR3 runs 14 residues. The CDR3 sequence is CASSATGTGYGYTF. In DNA, the CDR3 is TGTGCCAGTAGTGCAACCGGGACAGGCTATGGCTACACCTTC.

The chain carries TRBV7-9 and TRBJ2-5, with D maybe TRBD1 (6 bases). Germline CDR1 SEHNR, CDR2 FQNEAQ (reference sequence). Between the trimmed V and J ends, which lost 3 bases and 4 bases, there was a span of 9 bases. The CDR3 consists of 13 residues. The CDR3 nucleotides are TGTGCCAGCAGCTTGGACAGCCGAGAGACCCAGTACTTC. Protein: CASSLDSRETQYF.

This clone was found once. The rearrangement uses TRBV4-2 and TRBJ2-7; no definite D call. The V and J ends lost 0 bases and 6 bases respectively, with 12 bases between them. This CDR3 has 14 amino acids. Germline values: CDR1 LGHNA, CDR2 YNFKEQ. The CDR3 loop is CASSQDAARSEQYF. Written as DNA, the CDR3 is TGTGCCAGCAGCCAAGATGCGGCCCGGTCCGAGCAGTACTTC.

The chain combines TRBV19 with TRBJ1-2; D is undetermined. Germline assignment: CDR1 LNHDA and CDR2 SQIVND (reference sequence). Trimming removed 1 base at V and 7 bases at J, with 7 bases between. The CDR3 runs 12 residues. The CDR3 region has the DNA TGTGCCAGTAGTATAGTAGGAGGTGGCTACACCTTC. Residues: CASSIVGGGYTF.

The chain joins TRBV5-6 to TRBJ2-1, with 9 bases fitting TRBD1. The germline gives CDR1 SGHDT, CDR2 YYEEEE. This CDR3 comprises 17 residues. The ends lost 1 base at V and 5 bases at J; junction bases unmatched: 10. The CDR3 DNA reads TGTGCCAGCAGCTTGACAGGGGGCTTAAACGTGCACAATGAGCAGTTCTTC. This translates into CASSLTGGLNVHNEQFF.